The rows below give T cell receptor beta chains drawn from one sample of a study of blood T cell repertoires in COVID-19. The method was immunoSEQ multiplex PCR; TCRdb's version includes in-frame clones alone and lacks a portion of them. The sample has some 68,000 clones, 89% seen once. Sequencing was done on a sample of peripheral blood. The receptors stem from a man aged 45-65 years with active COVID-19. The CDR3 runs from the conserved cysteine through the conserved F or W. The D gene is left open where the match is weak. Part of the rows lack a size; the others show once, few, many or a class for expanded clones.

TRBV2	.	.	TRBJ2-1	TGTGCCAGCAGTGTAAGGGGCGCGGGGTACAATGAGCAGTTCTTC	CASSVRGAGYNEQFF
TRBV19	.	.	TRBJ1-1	TGTGCCAGGGAACAGGAGAAGAACACTGAAGCTTTCTTT	CAREQEKNTEAFF
TRBV18	TRBD2	.	TRBJ2-1	TGTGCCAGCTCACTCTTGGAACTAGCGGGCTCCTACAATGAGCAGTTCTTC	CASSLLELAGSYNEQFF
TRBV5-5	.	once	TRBJ2-3	TGTGCCAGCAGCTTGGCCGGTTTCGATACGCAGTATTTT	CASSLAGFDTQYF
TRBV25-1	.	once	TRBJ1-4	TGTGCCAGCAGTGAAGGCGGAACTAATGAAAAACTGTTTTTT	CASSEGGTNEKLFF
TRBV5-1	.	.	TRBJ1-4	TGCGCCAGCAGCAATACAGGGAGCGGCGAAAAACTGTTTTTT	CASSNTGSGEKLFF
TRBV5-1	.	.	TRBJ1-4	TGCGCCAGCAGCCTAATTGGAGCTAATGAAAAACTGTTTTTT	CASSLIGANEKLFF
TRBV5-1	TRBD2	.	TRBJ2-1	TGCGCCAGCAGTATTGCGGGGGAGATCACCAATGAGCAGTTCTTC	CASSIAGEITNEQFF
TRBV5-1	.	.	TRBJ1-1	TGCGCCAGCAGCTTGGATCGGGAACCCACACCAATAAACACTGAAGCTTTCTTT	CASSLDREPTPINTEAFF
TRBV7-2	.	.	TRBJ1-1	TGTGCCAGCAGCCCAGCAGGGATTCCGAACACTGAAGCTTTCTTT	CASSPAGIPNTEAFF
TRBV6-6	TRBD1	.	TRBJ1-3	TGTGCCAGCAGTAAAAGGACAGGGGGAGGAAACACCATATATTTT	CASSKRTGGGNTIYF
TRBV12-5	.	.	TRBJ1-1	TGTGCTAGTGGTTACGGGGGTCAGGGCACTGAAGCTTTCTTT	CASGYGGQGTEAFF
TRBV3-1/TRBV3-2	.	.	TRBJ2-7	TGTGCCAGCAGCCAAGAACCCTACGGGGGAAGCTCCTACGAGCAGTACTTC	CASSQEPYGGSSYEQYF
TRBV14	.	.	TRBJ1-6	TGTGCCAGCAGCCAAGATGCGGGGAATTCACCCCTCCACTTT	CASSQDAGNSPLHF
TRBV6-5	TRBD1	.	TRBJ2-2	TGTGCCAGCACTCTTACAGGGGCCGGGGAGCTGTTTTTT	CASTLTGAGELFF
TRBV9	.	.	TRBJ2-1	TGTGCCAGCAGCCCTTTCGGTGGTGAGCAGTTCTTC	CASSPFGGEQFF
TRBV5-1	TRBD1	.	TRBJ1-4	TGCGCCAGCAGCTTGGGACCAGGGGGTTCGACTAATGAAAAACTGTTTTTT	CASSLGPGGSTNEKLFF
TRBV10-3	.	.	TRBJ2-1	TGTGCCATCAGTGAAGGTAGCTCCTCTCTGTTCTTC	CAISEGSSSLFF
TRBV6-2/TRBV6-3	.	.	TRBJ1-4	TGTGCCAGCAGCTCCACAGAAAAACTGTTTTTT	CASSSTEKLFF
TRBV5-1	.	.	TRBJ2-5	TGCGCCAGCAGCTTGGGGAACAGGGCATCGCAAGAGACCCAGTACTTC	CASSLGNRASQETQYF
TRBV2	TRBD1	.	TRBJ1-2	TGTGCCAGCAGTGAGGGAAGGGGGCGAAGATATGGCTACACCTTC	CASSEGRGRRYGYTF
TRBV5-4	TRBD2	.	TRBJ2-2	TGTGCCAGCAGCTTGGCTTCAGCGGGGGGTACCGGGGAGCTGTTTTTT	CASSLASAGGTGELFF
TRBV18	.	.	TRBJ1-1	TGTGCCAGCTCACCAGGGGCAGGGAACACTGAAGCTTTCTTT	CASSPGAGNTEAFF
TRBV15	.	.	TRBJ2-2	TGTGCCACCAGCAGAGACAGGACAGAGAACACCGGGGAGCTGTTTTTT	CATSRDRTENTGELFF
TRBV24-1	.	.	TRBJ1-2	TGTGCCACCAGTGATAGCCAGGGATGGGGGCACGACTATGGCTACACCTTC	CATSDSQGWGHDYGYTF
TRBV18	TRBD1	.	TRBJ1-1	TGTGCCAGCTCACAGACAGGGTCCGACACTGAAGCTTTCTTT	CASSQTGSDTEAFF
TRBV30	.	once	TRBJ2-1	TGTGCCTGGAGTCCGATGGACTTCTACAATGAGCAGTTCTTC	CAWSPMDFYNEQFF
TRBV27	.	few	TRBJ2-7	TGTGCCAGCAGTTGGACAGCCTCAGGGGAGCAGTACTTC	CASSWTASGEQYF
TRBV9	.	.	TRBJ2-7	TGTGCCAGCAGCGTAGGAGGGGGGGCCTACGAGCAGTACTTC	CASSVGGGAYEQYF
TRBV2	TRBD1	.	TRBJ2-3	TGTGCCACCGGACAGGGCCTCGGGAGAGATACGCAGTATTTT	CATGQGLGRDTQYF
TRBV30	.	.	TRBJ1-2	TGTGCTTATCAAAAAGGAGGGCAGCAGGGTTGGTATGGCTACACCTTC	CAYQKGGQQGWYGYTF
TRBV27	.	.	TRBJ1-1	TGTGCCAGCAGGCCGGACGGGGGGAACACTGAAGCTTTCTTT	CASRPDGGNTEAFF
TRBV11-2	.	.	TRBJ1-3	TGTGCCAGCACCAGGTTCCCCTCCTCTGGAAACACCATATATTTT	CASTRFPSSGNTIYF
TRBV12-5	TRBD1	.	TRBJ2-5	TGTGCTAGTGGCCCAAGCAGGGGGCAAGAGACCCAGTACTTC	CASGPSRGQETQYF
TRBV28	TRBD1	.	TRBJ1-2	TGTGCCAGCAGTGTTGGCGCAGGGGGCTATGGCTACACCTTC	CASSVGAGGYGYTF
TRBV10-3	TRBD1	.	TRBJ2-7	TGTGCCATTTCCGGGACAGTCTCCTACGAGCAGTACTTC	CAISGTVSYEQYF
TRBV3-1/TRBV3-2	TRBD1	once	TRBJ1-2	TGTGCCAGCAGCCAAGTAAAGGATCGCAAGAGACAGGGAAACTATGGCTACACCTTC	CASSQVKDRKRQGNYGYTF
TRBV6-2/TRBV6-3	TRBD2	.	TRBJ2-5	TGTGCCAGCAGTTACTCCCGGACTAGCGGGGGCCCTCAAGAGACCCAGTACTTC	CASSYSRTSGGPQETQYF
TRBV19	TRBD1	once	TRBJ1-5	TGTGCCAGTAGACCCAACCTGGACAGGCATCAGCCCCAGCATTTT	CASRPNLDRHQPQHF
TRBV18	.	once	TRBJ2-7	TGTGCCAGCTCACCAGCCGGGACACCCTACGAGCAGTACTTC	CASSPAGTPYEQYF
TRBV5-1	TRBD1	.	TRBJ2-1	TGCGCCAGCAGCTCGGGACAGGGTTCTTCCTACAATGAGCAGTTCTTC	CASSSGQGSSYNEQFF
TRBV19	TRBD2	.	TRBJ2-2	TGTGCCAGTAGTAGCTGGCGGGGGACGAACACCGGGGAGCTGTTTTTT	CASSSWRGTNTGELFF
TRBV18	TRBD1	.	TRBJ1-6	TGTGCCAGCTCACGCGAGGGGGCAGGATCACCCCTCCACTTT	CASSREGAGSPLHF
TRBV7-2	.	once	TRBJ2-2	TGTGCCAGCAGCCCCAGGGTCGGGGAGCTGTTTTTT	CASSPRVGELFF
TRBV5-4	TRBD1	.	TRBJ1-2	TGTGCCAGCAGCGCCGACAGGGGGCTGAGCAGTGGCTACACCTTC	CASSADRGLSSGYTF
TRBV19	.	.	TRBJ2-5	TGTGCCAGTAGTATTGACAGTGGGACCCAGTACTTC	CASSIDSGTQYF
TRBV6-6	.	.	TRBJ1-5	TGTGCCAGCAAAGGTCAGGCCAATCAGCCCCAGCATTTT	CASKGQANQPQHF
TRBV18	.	.	TRBJ1-3	TGTGCCAGCTCACCGTCGGTCTCTGGAAACACCATATATTTT	CASSPSVSGNTIYF
TRBV5-5	.	.	TRBJ1-1	TGTGCCAGCAGCTTGTTTTGGGGTTCGGGGGTCACTGAAGCTTTCTTT	CASSLFWGSGVTEAFF
TRBV25-1	.	.	TRBJ1-1	TGTGCCAGCAGTGAAGGGGCTGGCACTGAAGCTTTCTTT	CASSEGAGTEAFF
TRBV7-9	.	.	TRBJ2-2	TGTGCCAGCAGCTCCATAGACAGGAACACCGGGGAGCTGTTTTTT	CASSSIDRNTGELFF
TRBV30	.	.	TRBJ1-3	TGTGCCTGGAGTGTACACAGAGCCTCTGGAAACACCATATATTTT	CAWSVHRASGNTIYF
TRBV6-5	TRBD2	.	TRBJ2-7	TGTGCCAGCAGTTACTCGAGTGGGGGGGACTCCTACGAGCAGTACTTC	CASSYSSGGDSYEQYF
TRBV30	.	.	TRBJ2-7	TGTGCCTGGAGTGATAGCTCCTACGAGCAGTACTTC	CAWSDSSYEQYF
TRBV6-5	.	.	TRBJ2-1	TGTGCCAGCAGACCCCCCGGGACACTTAACAATGAGCAGTTCTTC	CASRPPGTLNNEQFF